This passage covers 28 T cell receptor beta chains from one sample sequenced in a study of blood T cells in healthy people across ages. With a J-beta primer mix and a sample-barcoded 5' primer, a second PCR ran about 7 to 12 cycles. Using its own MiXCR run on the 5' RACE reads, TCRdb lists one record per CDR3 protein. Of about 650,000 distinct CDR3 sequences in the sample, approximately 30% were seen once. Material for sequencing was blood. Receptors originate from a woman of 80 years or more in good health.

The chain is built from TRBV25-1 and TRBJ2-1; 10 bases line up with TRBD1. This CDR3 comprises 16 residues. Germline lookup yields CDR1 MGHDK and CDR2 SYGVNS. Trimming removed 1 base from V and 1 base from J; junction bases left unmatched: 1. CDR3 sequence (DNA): TGTGCCAGCAGTGAATGGACAGGGGGATCCTACAATGAGCAGTTCTTC. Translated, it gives CASSEWTGGSYNEQFF.

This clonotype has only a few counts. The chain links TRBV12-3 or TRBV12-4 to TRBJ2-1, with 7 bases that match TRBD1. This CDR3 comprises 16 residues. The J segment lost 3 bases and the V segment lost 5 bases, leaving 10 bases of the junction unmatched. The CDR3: CASSGGQSGHYNEQFF. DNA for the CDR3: TGTGCCAGCAGTGGGGGACAGTCCGGCCACTACAATGAGCAGTTCTTC.

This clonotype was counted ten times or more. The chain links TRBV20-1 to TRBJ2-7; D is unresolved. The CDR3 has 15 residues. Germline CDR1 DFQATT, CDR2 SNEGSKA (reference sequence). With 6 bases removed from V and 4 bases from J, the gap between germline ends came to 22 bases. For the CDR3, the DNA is TGCAGTGCCCCAGGCCCATCTCGTAGGTCTTACGAGCAGTACTTC. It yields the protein CSAPGPSRRSYEQYF.

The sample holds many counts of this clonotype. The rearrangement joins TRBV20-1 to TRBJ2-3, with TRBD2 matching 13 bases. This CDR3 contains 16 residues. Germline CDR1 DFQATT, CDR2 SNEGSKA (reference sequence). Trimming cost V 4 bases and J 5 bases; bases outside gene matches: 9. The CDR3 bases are TGCAGTGCTACCCCGACTAGCGGGGGGACCTTAGATACGCAGTATTTT. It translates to CSATPTSGGTLDTQYF.

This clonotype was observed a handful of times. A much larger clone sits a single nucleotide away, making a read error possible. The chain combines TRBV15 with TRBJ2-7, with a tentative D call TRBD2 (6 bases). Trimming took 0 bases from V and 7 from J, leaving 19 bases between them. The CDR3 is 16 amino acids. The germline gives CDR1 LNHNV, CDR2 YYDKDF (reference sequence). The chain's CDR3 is CATSRDPTGLANEQYF. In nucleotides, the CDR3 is TGTGCCACCAGCAGAGATCCCACGGGACTCGCCAATGAGCAGTACTTC.

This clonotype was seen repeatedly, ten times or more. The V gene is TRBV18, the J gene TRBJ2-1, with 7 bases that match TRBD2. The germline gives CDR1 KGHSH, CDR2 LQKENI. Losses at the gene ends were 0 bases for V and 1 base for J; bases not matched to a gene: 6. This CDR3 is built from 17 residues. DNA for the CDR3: TGTGCCAGCTCACCACCTTCTTACGGGGGGTCCTACAATGAGCAGTTCTTC. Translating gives CASSPPSYGGSYNEQFF.

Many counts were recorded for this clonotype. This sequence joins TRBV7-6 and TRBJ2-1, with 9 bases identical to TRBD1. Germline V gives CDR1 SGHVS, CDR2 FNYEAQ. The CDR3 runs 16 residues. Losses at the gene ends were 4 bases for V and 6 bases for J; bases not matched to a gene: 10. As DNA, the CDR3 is TGTGCCAGCAGCTATTTACCCTTGACAGGGGGCAATGAGCAGTTCTTC. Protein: CASSYLPLTGGNEQFF. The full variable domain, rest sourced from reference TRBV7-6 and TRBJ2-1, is GAGVSQSPRYKVTKRGQDVALRCDPISGHVSLYWYRQALGQGPEFLTYFNYEAQQDKSGLPNDRFSAERPEGSISTLTIQRTEQRDSAMYRCASSYLPLTGGNEQFFGPGTRLTVL.

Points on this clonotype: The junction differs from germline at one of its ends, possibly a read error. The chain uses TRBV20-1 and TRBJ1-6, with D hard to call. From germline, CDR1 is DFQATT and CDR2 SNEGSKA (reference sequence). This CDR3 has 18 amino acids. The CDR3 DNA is TGCAGTGCTAGAGATTTTCGAAAGAGGACCCTCTATAATTCACACCTCCACTTT. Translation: CSARDFRKRTLYNSHLHF.

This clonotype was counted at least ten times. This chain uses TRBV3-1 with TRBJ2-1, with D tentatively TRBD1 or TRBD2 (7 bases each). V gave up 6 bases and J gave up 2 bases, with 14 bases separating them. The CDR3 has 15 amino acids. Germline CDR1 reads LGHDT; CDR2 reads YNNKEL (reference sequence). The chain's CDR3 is CASRSGGGAYNEQFF. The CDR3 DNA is TGTGCCAGCAGGTCAGGGGGGGGCGCCTACAATGAGCAGTTCTTC.

The CDR3 DNA reads as TGTGCCAGCAGCGGCGTCAGAGGGGGGCAGGAGACCCAGTACTTC. The encoded protein is CASSGVRGGQETQYF. The gene calls are TRBV7-6 and TRBJ2-5; D is perhaps TRBD1 or TRBD2 (6 bases each). Looked up from germline, CDR1 is SGHVS and CDR2 is FNYEAQ. Trimming pared 5 bases from V and 5 bases from J, leaving 18 bases between. The CDR3 contains 15 residues.

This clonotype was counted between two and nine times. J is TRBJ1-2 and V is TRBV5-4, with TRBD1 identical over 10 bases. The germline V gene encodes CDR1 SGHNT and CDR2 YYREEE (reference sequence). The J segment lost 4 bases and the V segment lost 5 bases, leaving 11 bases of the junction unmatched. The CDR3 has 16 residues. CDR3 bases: TGTGCCAGCAGTTCCGACCGGGACAGGGGTAGCTATGGCTACACCTTC. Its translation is CASSSDRDRGSYGYTF.

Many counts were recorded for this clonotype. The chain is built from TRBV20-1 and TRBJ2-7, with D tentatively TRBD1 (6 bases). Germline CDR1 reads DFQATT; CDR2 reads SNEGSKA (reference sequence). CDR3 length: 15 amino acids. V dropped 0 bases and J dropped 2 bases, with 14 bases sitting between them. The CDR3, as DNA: TGCAGTGCTAGAGACCCGGGACACCCTACCTACGAGCAGTACTTC. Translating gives CSARDPGHPTYEQYF.

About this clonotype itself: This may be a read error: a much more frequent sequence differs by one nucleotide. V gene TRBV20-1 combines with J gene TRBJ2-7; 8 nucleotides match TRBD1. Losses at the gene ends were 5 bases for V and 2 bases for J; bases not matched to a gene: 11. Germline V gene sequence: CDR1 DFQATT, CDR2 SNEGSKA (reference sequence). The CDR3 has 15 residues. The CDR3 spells CSAVRTGQAAYEQYF. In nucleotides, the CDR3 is TGCAGTGCTGTTCGAACGGGACAGGCAGCCTACGAGCAGTACTTC.

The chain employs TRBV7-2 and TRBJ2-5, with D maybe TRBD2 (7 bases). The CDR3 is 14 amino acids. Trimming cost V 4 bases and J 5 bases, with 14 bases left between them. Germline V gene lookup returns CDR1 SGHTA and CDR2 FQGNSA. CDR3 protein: CASSSAGAGETQYF. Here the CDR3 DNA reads TGTGCCAGCAGCTCTGCGGGGGCGGGGGAGACCCAGTACTTC.

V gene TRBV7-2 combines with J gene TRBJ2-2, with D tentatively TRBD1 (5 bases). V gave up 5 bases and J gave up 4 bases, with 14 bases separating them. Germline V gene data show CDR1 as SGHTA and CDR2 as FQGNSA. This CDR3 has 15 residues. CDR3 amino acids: CASSIGERSTGELFF. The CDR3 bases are TGTGCCAGCAGCATAGGGGAAAGAAGCACCGGGGAGCTGTTTTTT.

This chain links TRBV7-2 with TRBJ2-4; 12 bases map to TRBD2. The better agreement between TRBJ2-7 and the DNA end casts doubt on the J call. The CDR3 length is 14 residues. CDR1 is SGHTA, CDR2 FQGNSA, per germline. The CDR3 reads CASGPLAGGHEQYF. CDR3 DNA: TGTGCCAGCGGACCACTAGCGGGAGGCCACGAGCAGTACTTC.

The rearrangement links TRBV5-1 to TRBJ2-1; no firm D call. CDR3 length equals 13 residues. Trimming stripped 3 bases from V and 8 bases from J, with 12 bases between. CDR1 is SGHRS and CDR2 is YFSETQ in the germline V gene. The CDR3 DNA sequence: TGCGCCAGCAGCTCGGAAAGGCAGCATGAGCAGTTCTTC. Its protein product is CASSSERQHEQFF.

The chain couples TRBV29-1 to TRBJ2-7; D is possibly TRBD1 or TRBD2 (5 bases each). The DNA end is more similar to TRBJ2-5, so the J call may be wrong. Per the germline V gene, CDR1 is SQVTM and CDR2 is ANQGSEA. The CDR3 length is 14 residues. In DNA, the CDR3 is TGCAGCGTTGGGCTTCGGGACCCGAGGGAGACCCAGTACTTC. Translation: CSVGLRDPRETQYF.

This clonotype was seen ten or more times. The CDR3 sequence is CASSLWLTAGGDSGYTF. DNA for the CDR3: TGTGCCAGCAGCTTATGGTTAACGGCAGGGGGCGATTCTGGCTACACCTTC. The chain couples TRBV7-9 to TRBJ1-2, with 8 bases matching TRBD1. The CDR3 contains 17 residues. V lost 2 bases and J lost 7; bases outside the gene matches: 15. Germline assignment: CDR1 SEHNR and CDR2 FQNEAQ (reference sequence).

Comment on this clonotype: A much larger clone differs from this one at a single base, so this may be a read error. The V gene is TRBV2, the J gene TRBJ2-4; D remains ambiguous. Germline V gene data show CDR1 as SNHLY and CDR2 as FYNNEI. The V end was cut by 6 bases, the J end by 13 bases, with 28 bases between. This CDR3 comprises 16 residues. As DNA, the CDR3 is TGTGCCAGCAGGTCCACGGCCAGTGATATCTCCTACAAGCAGTACTTC. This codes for CASRSTASDISYKQYF.

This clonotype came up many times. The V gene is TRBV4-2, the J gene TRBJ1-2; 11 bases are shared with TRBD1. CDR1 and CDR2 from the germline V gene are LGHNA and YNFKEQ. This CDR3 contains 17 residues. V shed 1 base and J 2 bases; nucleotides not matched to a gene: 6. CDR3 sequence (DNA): TGTGCCAGCAGCCAAGTTTCAGGGACAGGGGGAAACTATGGCTACACCTTC. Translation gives CASSQVSGTGGNYGYTF.

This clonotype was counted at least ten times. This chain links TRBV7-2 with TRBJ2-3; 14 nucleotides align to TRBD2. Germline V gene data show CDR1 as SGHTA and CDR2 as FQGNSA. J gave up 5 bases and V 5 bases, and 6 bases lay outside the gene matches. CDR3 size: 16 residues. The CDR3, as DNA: TGTGCCAGCAGCACGAGACTAGCGGGGGGGCAAGATACGCAGTATTTT. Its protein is CASSTRLAGGQDTQYF. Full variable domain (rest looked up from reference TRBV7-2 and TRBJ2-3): GAGVSQSPSNKVTEKGKDVELRCDPISGHTALYWYRQSLGQGLEFLIYFQGNSAPDKSGLPSDRFSAERTGGSVSTLTIQRTQQEDSAVYLCASSTRLAGGQDTQYFGPGTRLTVL.

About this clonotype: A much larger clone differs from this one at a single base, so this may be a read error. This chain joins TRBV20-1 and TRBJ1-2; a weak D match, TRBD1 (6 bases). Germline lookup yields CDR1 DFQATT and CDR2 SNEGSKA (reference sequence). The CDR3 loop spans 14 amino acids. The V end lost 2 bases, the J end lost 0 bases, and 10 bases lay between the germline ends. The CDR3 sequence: CSARRTAPNYGYTF. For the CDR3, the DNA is TGCAGTGCTAGAAGGACAGCCCCTAACTATGGCTACACCTTC.

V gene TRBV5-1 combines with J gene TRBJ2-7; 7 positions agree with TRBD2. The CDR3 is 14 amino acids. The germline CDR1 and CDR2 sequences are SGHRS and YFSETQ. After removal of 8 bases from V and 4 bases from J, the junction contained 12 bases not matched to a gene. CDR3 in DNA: TGCGCCAGTTGTCAATCGGGGGGATCGTACGAGCAGTACTTC. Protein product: CASCQSGGSYEQYF.

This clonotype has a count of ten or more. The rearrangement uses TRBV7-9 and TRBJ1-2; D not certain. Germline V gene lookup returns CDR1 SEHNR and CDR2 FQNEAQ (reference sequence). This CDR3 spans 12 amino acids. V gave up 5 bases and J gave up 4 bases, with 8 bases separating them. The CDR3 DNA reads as TGTGCCAGCAGCCCGGCCGGCTATGGCTACACCTTC. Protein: CASSPAGYGYTF.

The CDR3 nucleotides read TGTGCCAGCAGCTCCCAGGGGTCGCATAATGAAAAACTGTTTTTT. Residues: CASSSQGSHNEKLFF. This chain connects TRBV7-2 to TRBJ1-4, with a weak D call TRBD1 (6 bases). CDR1 is SGHTA and CDR2 is FQGNSA in the germline V gene. CDR3 length: 15 residues. Trimming removed 4 bases from V and 4 bases from J, with 13 bases in between. The full variable domain, its missing parts supplied by reference TRBV7-2 and TRBJ1-4, is GAGVSQSPSNKVTEKGKDVELRCDPISGHTALYWYRQSLGQGLEFLIYFQGNSAPDKSGLPSDRFSAERTGGSVSTLTIQRTQQEDSAVYLCASSSQGSHNEKLFFGSGTQLSVL.

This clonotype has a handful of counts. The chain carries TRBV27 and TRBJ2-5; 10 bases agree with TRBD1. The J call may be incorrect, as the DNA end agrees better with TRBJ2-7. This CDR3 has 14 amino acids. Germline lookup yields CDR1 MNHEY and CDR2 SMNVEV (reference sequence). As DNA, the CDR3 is TGTGCCAGCAGTTCCGGGACAGGGGTTAGCGAGCAGTACTTC. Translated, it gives CASSSGTGVSEQYF.

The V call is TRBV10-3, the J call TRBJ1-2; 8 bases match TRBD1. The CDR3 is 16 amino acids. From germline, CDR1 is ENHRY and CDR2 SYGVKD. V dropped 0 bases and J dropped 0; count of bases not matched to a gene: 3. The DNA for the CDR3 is TGTGCCATCAGTGAGTCTACAGGGGGTACTAACTATGGCTACACCTTC. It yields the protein CAISESTGGTNYGYTF.